A single sample gave rise to the 16 T cell receptor beta chains below, sequenced in a study of early T cells in non-severe SARS-CoV-2 infection. TCRdb used MiXCR to reprocess the 5' RACE reads, holding one entry per CDR3 protein. The sample records about 71,000 distinct CDR3 sequences, 9.5% to 15% being singletons. The sequencing used whole blood, collected at baseline. The receptor source for this set is an adult who was a healthcare worker with PCR-confirmed SARS-CoV-2 infection or an uninfected control (not recorded which).

Ten or more counts support this clonotype. The V and J genes are TRBV5-1 and TRBJ1-2; tentative D call: TRBD1 (5 bases). Germline V lookup: CDR1 SGHRS, CDR2 YFSETQ. Trimming shortened V by 5 bases and J by 3 bases, and 17 bases separated the two germline ends. The CDR3 has 15 residues. This CDR3 is CASRIGGIEDYGYTF. Here the CDR3 DNA reads TGCGCCAGCAGGATTGGGGGGATAGAAGACTATGGCTACACCTTC.

V gene TRBV9 combines with J gene TRBJ2-1; D gene ambiguous. Germline V lookup: CDR1 SGDLS, CDR2 YYNGEE. This CDR3 contains 14 residues. The V gene lost 0 bases and the J gene lost 9 bases, with 13 bases spanning the gap. CDR3 sequence: CASSVDVNIIEQFF. CDR3 coding DNA: TGTGCCAGCAGCGTAGACGTGAATATAATTGAGCAGTTCTTC.

In its sample, this clonotype was seen a few times. The chain links TRBV28 to TRBJ2-3; the D gene is possibly TRBD2 (5 bases). The V and J ends lost 3 bases and 1 base respectively, with 8 bases between them. Germline-derived CDR1 and CDR2 are MDHEN and SYDVKM. This CDR3 comprises 14 residues. The CDR3 loop reads CASSLFGGTDTQYF. In DNA, the CDR3 is TGTGCCAGCAGTTTGTTCGGGGGCACAGATACGCAGTATTTT.

The rearrangement joins TRBV7-2 to TRBJ2-2; D remains unclear. Germline CDR1 and CDR2: SGHTA and FQGNSA. V gave up 2 bases and J gave up 4 bases, with 14 bases separating them. The CDR3 runs to 16 residues. The CDR3 reads CASSLLASRSTGELFF. CDR3 DNA sequence: TGTGCCAGCAGCTTATTGGCCTCCCGCAGCACCGGGGAGCTGTTTTTT.

This clonotype was picked up a small number of times. The genes are TRBV28 and TRBJ1-6, with D uncertain. Between the trimmed V and J ends, which lost 6 bases and 0 bases, there was a span of 12 bases. Germline V lookup: CDR1 MDHEN, CDR2 SYDVKM. The CDR3 length is 16 residues. The CDR3 spells CASRPSTSSYNSPLHF. The CDR3 coding sequence is TGTGCCAGCAGGCCGAGTACAAGCTCCTATAATTCACCCCTCCACTTT.

This clonotype was seen a handful of times. This chain links TRBV9 with TRBJ2-7; 7 bases match TRBD1. Per germline, CDR1 SGDLS and CDR2 YYNGEE. The CDR3 runs 15 residues. Unmatched junction bases numbered 13, after V lost 4 bases and J lost 6 bases. The DNA for the CDR3 is TGTGCCAGCAGCCCCTCCCCACAGGGGTTGGGCGAGCAGTACTTC. Translated, it gives CASSPSPQGLGEQYF.

This clonotype turned up a few times. The chain has TRBV9 and TRBJ2-4, with D possibly TRBD2 on 5 matching bases. Trimming shortened V by 4 bases and J by 11 bases, and 10 bases separated the two germline ends. The germline V gene has CDR1 SGDLS and CDR2 YYNGEE. This CDR3 spans 11 amino acids. CDR3 sequence (DNA): TGTGCCAGCAGCTCGGGATACGTTCAGTACTTC. Amino acids: CASSSGYVQYF.

This clonotype was counted many times. This chain uses TRBV7-2 with TRBJ2-1; D is uncertain. Germline V gene data show CDR1 as SGHTA and CDR2 as FQGNSA. This CDR3 region has 12 residues. V was cut by 1 base and J by 12 bases, with 10 bases left in between. This chain's CDR3 is CASSLGGLGQFF. The DNA of the CDR3 is TGTGCCAGCAGCTTAGGTGGGTTGGGGCAGTTCTTC.

The V call is TRBV7-8, the J call TRBJ2-1; TRBD2 matches at 7 bases. Germline V gene sequence: CDR1 SGHVS, CDR2 FQNEAQ. Trimming took 5 bases from V and 4 from J; bases not matched to a gene: 5. The CDR3 totals 14 residues. CDR3 region: CASSQRLAYNEQFF. As DNA, the CDR3 is TGTGCCAGCAGCCAAAGACTAGCATACAATGAGCAGTTCTTC.

The table lists this clonotype with many counts. V gene TRBV25-1 combines with J gene TRBJ1-2; TRBD1 matches at 9 bases. CDR1 and CDR2 (germline): MGHDK, SYGVNS. The junction had 1 base not matched to a gene; V was cut back by 4 bases and J by 4 bases. This CDR3 comprises 13 residues. For the CDR3, the DNA is TGTGCCAGCAGTGTGACAGGGGGCTATGGCTACACCTTC. Translating it yields CASSVTGGYGYTF.

In this sample, this clonotype turned up many times. The chain has TRBV7-2 and TRBJ2-3; D is unresolved. With 5 bases removed from V and 0 bases from J, the gap between germline ends came to 6 bases. The CDR3 covers 13 residues. Germline loops: CDR1 SGHTA, CDR2 FQGNSA. CDR3 bases: TGTGCCAGCAGCCCCCCTAGCACAGATACGCAGTATTTT. Translating gives CASSPPSTDTQYF.

This clonotype came up a few times. The chain carries TRBV29-1 and TRBJ2-1, with 12 bases that match TRBD2. CDR1 and CDR2 from the germline V gene are SQVTM and ANQGSEA. Trimming took 4 bases from V and 0 from J; bases not matched to a gene: 7. This CDR3 has 17 residues. CDR3 region: CSVGASGGGFSYNEQFF. The CDR3 coding sequence is TGCAGCGTTGGGGCTAGCGGGGGGGGCTTCTCCTACAATGAGCAGTTCTTC.

The chain carries TRBV6-5 and TRBJ1-1; the D gene is possibly TRBD1 (6 bases). The V gene lost 2 bases and the J gene lost 10 bases, with 14 bases spanning the gap. CDR3 length: 13 amino acids. The V gene's germline CDR1 is MNHEY and CDR2 SVGAGI. The CDR3 DNA follows: TGTGCCAGCAGTTACGGGGGACACCCGGTAGCTTTCTTT. Amino acids: CASSYGGHPVAFF.

This clonotype was detected many times. The chain links TRBV19 to TRBJ2-6; D is uncertain. With 5 bases removed from V and 2 bases from J, the gap between germline ends came to 10 bases. CDR1 and CDR2 from the germline V gene are LNHDA and SQIVND (reference sequence). The CDR3 totals 15 residues. The CDR3 nucleotides read TGTGCCAGTAGTGGCGACTCCCCTGGGGCCAACGTCCTGACTTTC. This encodes CASSGDSPGANVLTF. Supplemented by reference TRBV19 and TRBJ2-6, the full variable domain reads DGGITQSPKYLFRKEGQNVTLSCEQNLNHDAMYWYRQDPGQGLRLIYYSQIVNDFQKGDIAEGYSVSREKKESFPLTVTSAQKNPTAFYLCASSGDSPGANVLTFGAGSRLTVL.

The chain uses TRBV11-2 and TRBJ2-3; possibly TRBD2 for D (6 bases). The CDR3 totals 14 residues. V lost 6 bases, J lost 4 bases, and 14 bases lay in between. Germline V gene sequence: CDR1 SGHAT, CDR2 FQNNGV. CDR3 region: CASSSRLEPDTQYF. The CDR3 nucleotides are TGTGCCAGCAGTTCCAGACTAGAACCAGATACGCAGTATTTT.

This clonotype was found a few times. V and J are TRBV6-1 and TRBJ2-7; D ambiguous. Germline V gene data show CDR1 as MNHNS and CDR2 as SASEGT. The CDR3 totals 14 residues. Trimming took off 7 bases at V and 2 bases at J, with 15 bases between the two ends. DNA of the CDR3: TGTGCCAGCATCCTTGAGGTCCCGACCTACGAGCAGTACTTC. Its translation is CASILEVPTYEQYF.